This T cell receptor (beta chain) was profiled in a study of blood T cell repertoires in COVID-19 (dated by TCRdb to about 2020). Looking at the study overall: Samples from collaborators originated in the United States, Italy and Spain and spanned both the acute and convalescent phases of COVID-19. Subjects who had been exposed to COVID-19, were actively infected with it, or had recovered from it provided the deeply sampled blood TCRbeta repertoires that made up the dataset. A freely available public database, intended as a resource for researchers studying the immune response to SARS-CoV-2, is where the repertoires were released. The prospective study material was composed of cDNA or gDNA derived from T cells, B-cell-depleted T cells, or PBMCs. Nearly every sample came with metadata listing a de-identified subject ID, COVID-19 status, age in years and sex. Where available, HLA class I and class II types were obtained from metadata supplied by the sample provider rather than from assay-based typing. The samples were drawn from two sources: the first 160 participants of the ongoing ImmuneRACE study, and 1,254 subjects contributed by 6 global collaborators.

On this clone: No cognate antigen has been identified for it. No base qualities exist here, and no much larger clone lies one base off it.

TCRbeta CDR3 regions were amplified from genomic DNA using the immunoSEQ Assay, a bias-controlled multiplex PCR. From the authors' description of their analysis: The number of nucleated cells in each sample was estimated by amplification of reference gene primers within the assay. To quantify the absolute abundance of each unique TCRbeta CDR3 rearrangement, sequence reads were collapsed and filtered. Productive Simpson clonality was computed per sample as the square root of Simpson's diversity index over productive rearrangements. TCRdb holds this immuneACCESS table with in-frame rearrangements only. Some clones are missing; in checked studies, unresolved V genes explain under half, and the rest has no known cause. That table furnishes V, J and clone size, whereas the DNA furnished D and trimming. The sample has around 320,000 clones on record, 90% of them singletons. Jointly, the top ten make up roughly 3.6% of the sample.

Participants in the prospective study were enrolled through a virtual design, were aged 18 to 89 years, and lived in roughly 26 United States geographic areas. Cohort assignment in the prospective study relied on participant-reported clinical history from a screening survey and a study questionnaire. A participant counted as exposed if, within 2 weeks of entering the study, that participant had been in contact with someone who had a PCR-confirmed or clinician-diagnosed COVID-19 case. In the prospective study, mobile phlebotomists collected whole blood, serum and a nasopharyngeal or oropharyngeal swab from each participant. Prospective study participants could optionally give additional blood draws and questionnaires over a roughly 2-month period. Prospective study blood samples were shipped either frozen or at room temperature before DNA extraction. On the study overall, not on this receptor specifically: The amount of clinical and demographic metadata varied by source and participant and was provided uncurated.

The material sequenced was PBMCs or T cells enriched from blood (not recorded which). The sequence derives from a woman aged 30 to 39 who had been exposed to COVID-19.

The DNA reads as follows: TGCGCCAGCAGCTTGCTGGACAGTGTTTCCTACGAGCAGTACTTC. Translated, it gives CASSLLDSVSYEQYF. The sequence is built from TRBV5-1 and TRBJ2-7; a weak D assignment points to TRBD1 (6 bases agree). Inclusive of the bounding cysteine and phenylalanine, the CDR3 is 15 residues long. The DNA shown is the 45-base CDR3, in frame from base 1. Trimming removed 1 base from V and 1 base from J, leaving 12 bases between the germline ends. Taken from the germline V gene, the CDR1 and CDR2 loops are SGHRS and YFSETQ.